This entry concerns a single T cell receptor beta chain. This sequence may be a read error, since a much larger clone differs from it by one base. This entry is derived from a study of blood T cells in healthy people across ages. The CDR3 runs 14 residues. CDR1 SQVTM and CDR2 ANQGSEA come from the germline V gene. Combining a sample-barcoded 5' primer with a J-beta primer mix, a second PCR ran for about 7 to 12 cycles. A template-switch adaptor with 12 random nucleotides tagged each cDNA molecule. TCRdb itself ran the 5' RACE reads through MiXCR, one entry per CDR3 protein. Of about 1.6 million distinct CDR3 sequences in the sample, about 31% were seen once.

Material for sequencing was blood. This receptor was identified in a woman aged 25 to 39 in good health. The genes are TRBV29-1 and TRBJ2-1, with TRBD1 matching 10 bases. The CDR3 spells CSVTGTGVYNGQFF. Written as DNA, the CDR3 is TGCAGCGTTACCGGGACAGGGGTCTACAATGGGCAGTTCTTC.